This T cell receptor beta chain is from a study of cytomegalovirus exposure and HLA in healthy donors. Study background: T cells numbering about 200 million yielded some 100 million unique TCR beta sequences in an earlier analysis.

Points from the study as a whole: Previous analysis showed most TCR beta V segments were productive about 90% or about 30% of the time. After further analysis at a later stage, 16,951 TCR beta sequences were associated with HLA alleles at 0.05 false discovery rate.

This clone was counted between two and nine times. The antigen remains undetermined. The V and J ends lost 0 bases and 0 bases respectively, with 15 bases between them. Germline-derived CDR1 and CDR2 are GTSNPN and SVGIG (reference sequence). This CDR3 comprises 16 residues. A multiplex PCR was run with 60 Vbeta primers and 13 Jbeta primers. Methods used by the authors: Per a later analysis, the number of unique TCR beta chains was around 80 million, of which around 10 million were shared. Here immunoSEQ multiplex PCR was the method, and the copy in TCRdb shows in-frame clones only, minus some. The V and J calls and clone size come from that table; D and trimming were worked out from the DNA. Counted here are 100,000 or so clones, about an eighth occurring once; the ten biggest clones make up approximately 16%.

The sequenced sample consisted of PBMCs. The receptor's source is a man between 35 and 55 years old in good health and CMV-seropositive. The genes are TRBV30 and TRBJ2-7, with a weak D call TRBD2 (6 bases). Here the CDR3 DNA reads TGTGCCTGGAGTGTACTGTCGTACGGGAGCTCCTACGAGCAGTACTTC. This encodes CAWSVLSYGSSYEQYF. Together with reference TRBV30 and TRBJ2-7, the CDR3 gives the full variable domain: SQTIHQWPATLVQPVGSPLSLECTVEGTSNPNLYWYRQAAGRGLQLLFYSVGIGQISSEVPQNLSASRPQDRQFILSSKKLLLSDSGFYLCAWSVLSYGSSYEQYFGPGTRLTVT.